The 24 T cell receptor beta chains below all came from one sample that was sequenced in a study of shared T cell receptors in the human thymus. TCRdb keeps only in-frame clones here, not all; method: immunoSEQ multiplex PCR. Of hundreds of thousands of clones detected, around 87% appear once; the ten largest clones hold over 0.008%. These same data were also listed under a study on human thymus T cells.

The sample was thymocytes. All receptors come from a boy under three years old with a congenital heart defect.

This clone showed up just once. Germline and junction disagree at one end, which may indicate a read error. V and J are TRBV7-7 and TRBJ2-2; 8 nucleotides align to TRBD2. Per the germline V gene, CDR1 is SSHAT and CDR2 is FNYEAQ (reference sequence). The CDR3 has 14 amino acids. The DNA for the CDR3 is TGTGCTAGCAGCTTCGGGACTAGTTTCGGGGAGCTGTTTTTT. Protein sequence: CASSFGTSFGELFF. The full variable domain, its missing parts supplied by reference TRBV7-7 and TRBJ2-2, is GAGVSQSPRYKVTKRGQDVTLRCDPISSHATLYWYQQALGQGPEFLTYFNYEAQPDKSGLPSDRFSAERPEGSISTLTIQRTEQRDSAMYRCASSFGTSFGELFFGEGSRLTVL.

CDR3 sequence (DNA): TGTGCCAGCAGCTCACTAGCGGGAGGGCACAATGAGCAGTTCTTC. It is translated as CASSSLAGGHNEQFF. The chain has TRBV7-2 and TRBJ2-1; 13 positions agree with TRBD2. Germline trimming cut 4 bases from V and 5 bases from J; bases unmatched to any gene: 2. This CDR3 has 15 amino acids. Germline CDR1 SGHTA, CDR2 FQGNSA.

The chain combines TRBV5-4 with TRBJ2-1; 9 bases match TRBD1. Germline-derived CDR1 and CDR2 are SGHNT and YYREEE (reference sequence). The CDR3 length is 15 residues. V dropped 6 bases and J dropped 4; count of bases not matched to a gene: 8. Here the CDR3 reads CASNQDRGLYNEQFF. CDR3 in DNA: TGTGCCAGCAACCAGGACAGGGGCCTATACAATGAGCAGTTCTTC.

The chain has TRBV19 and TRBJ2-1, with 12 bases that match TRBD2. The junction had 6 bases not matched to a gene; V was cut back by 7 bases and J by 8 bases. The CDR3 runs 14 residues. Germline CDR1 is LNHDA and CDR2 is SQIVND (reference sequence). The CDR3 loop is CASMWTSGDDEQFF. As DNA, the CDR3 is TGTGCCAGTATGTGGACTAGCGGGGATGATGAGCAGTTCTTC. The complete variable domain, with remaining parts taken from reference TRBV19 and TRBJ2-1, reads DGGITQSPKYLFRKEGQNVTLSCEQNLNHDAMYWYRQDPGQGLRLIYYSQIVNDFQKGDIAEGYSVSREKKESFPLTVTSAQKNPTAFYLCASMWTSGDDEQFFGPGTRLTVL.

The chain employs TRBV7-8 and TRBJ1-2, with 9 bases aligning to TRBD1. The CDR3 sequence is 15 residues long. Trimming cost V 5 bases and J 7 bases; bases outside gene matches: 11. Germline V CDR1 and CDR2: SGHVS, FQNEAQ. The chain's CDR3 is CASSRQQGANSGYTF. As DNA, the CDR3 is TGTGCCAGCAGCCGACAACAGGGGGCGAATTCTGGCTACACCTTC.

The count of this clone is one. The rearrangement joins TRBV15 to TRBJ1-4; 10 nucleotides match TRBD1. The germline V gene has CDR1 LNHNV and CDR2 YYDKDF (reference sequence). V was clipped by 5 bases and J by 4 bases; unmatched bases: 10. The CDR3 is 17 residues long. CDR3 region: CATSYDRGQMGNEKLFF. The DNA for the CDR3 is TGTGCCACCAGCTACGACAGGGGGCAAATGGGTAATGAAAAACTGTTTTTT.

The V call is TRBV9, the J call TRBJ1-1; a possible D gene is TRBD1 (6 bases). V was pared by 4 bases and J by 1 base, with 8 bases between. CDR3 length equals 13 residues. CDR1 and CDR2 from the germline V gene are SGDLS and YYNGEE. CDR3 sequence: CASSSDRNTEAFF. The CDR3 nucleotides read TGTGCCAGCAGCTCGGACAGGAACACTGAAGCTTTCTTT.

The CDR3, as DNA: TGTGCCAGCAGCTTGCTCGGGGAGGGAAGTGGCTACACCTTC. Translated, it gives CASSLLGEGSGYTF. The chain employs TRBV7-6 and TRBJ1-2, with no clear D. Germline V lookup: CDR1 SGHVS, CDR2 FNYEAQ. Trimming took 3 bases from V and 7 from J, leaving 15 bases between them. CDR3 length equals 14 residues.

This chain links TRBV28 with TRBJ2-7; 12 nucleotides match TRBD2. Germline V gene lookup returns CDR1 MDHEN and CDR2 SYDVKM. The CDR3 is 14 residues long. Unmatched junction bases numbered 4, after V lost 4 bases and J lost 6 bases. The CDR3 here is CASSSGLAGIEQYF. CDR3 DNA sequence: TGTGCCAGCAGTTCCGGACTAGCGGGGATCGAGCAGTACTTC.

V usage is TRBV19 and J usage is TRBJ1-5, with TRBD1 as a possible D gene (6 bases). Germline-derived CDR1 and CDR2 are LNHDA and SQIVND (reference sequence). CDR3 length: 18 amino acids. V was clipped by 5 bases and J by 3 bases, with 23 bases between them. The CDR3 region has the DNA TGTGCCAGTAGTCTTCCCTGGTCTGGGGGGGCGACCAATCAGCCCCAGCATTTT. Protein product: CASSLPWSGGATNQPQHF.

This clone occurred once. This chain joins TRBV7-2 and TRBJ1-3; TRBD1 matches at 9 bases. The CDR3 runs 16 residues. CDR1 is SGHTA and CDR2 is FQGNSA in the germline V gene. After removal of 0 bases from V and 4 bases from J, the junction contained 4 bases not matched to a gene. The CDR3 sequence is CASSLAQGTGGNTIYF. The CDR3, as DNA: TGTGCCAGCAGCTTAGCGCAAGGGACAGGGGGAAACACCATATATTTT.

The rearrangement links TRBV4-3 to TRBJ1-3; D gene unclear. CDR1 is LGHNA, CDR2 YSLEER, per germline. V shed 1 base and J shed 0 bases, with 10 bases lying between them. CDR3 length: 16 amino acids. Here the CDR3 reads CASSQGRDCSGNTIYF. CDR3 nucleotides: TGCGCCAGCAGCCAAGGGAGAGACTGCTCTGGAAACACCATATATTTT.

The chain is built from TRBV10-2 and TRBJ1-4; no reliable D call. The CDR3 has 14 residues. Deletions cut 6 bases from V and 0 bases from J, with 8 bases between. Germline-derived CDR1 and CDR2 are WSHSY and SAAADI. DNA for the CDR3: TGCGCCAGCAGGTCGGTGGCAACTAATGAAAAACTGTTTTTT. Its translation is CASRSVATNEKLFF.

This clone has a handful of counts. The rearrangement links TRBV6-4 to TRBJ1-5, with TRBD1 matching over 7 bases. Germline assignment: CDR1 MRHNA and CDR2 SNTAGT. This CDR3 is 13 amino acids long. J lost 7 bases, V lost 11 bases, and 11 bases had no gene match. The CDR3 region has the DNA TGTGCCGACCTCGGCAGGGGGTTACAGCCCCAGCATTTT. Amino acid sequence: CADLGRGLQPQHF.

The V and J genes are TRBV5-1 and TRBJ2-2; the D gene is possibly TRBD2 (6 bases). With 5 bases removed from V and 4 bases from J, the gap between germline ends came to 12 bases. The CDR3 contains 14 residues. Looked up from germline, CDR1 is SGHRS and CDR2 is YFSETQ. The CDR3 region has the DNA TGCGCCAGCAGAAGGGACTCGCCCACCGGGGAGCTGTTTTTT. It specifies CASRRDSPTGELFF.

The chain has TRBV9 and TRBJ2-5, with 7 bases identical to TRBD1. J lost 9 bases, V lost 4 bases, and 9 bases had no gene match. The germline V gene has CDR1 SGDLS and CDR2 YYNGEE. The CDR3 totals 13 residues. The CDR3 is CASSNRDSGSQYF. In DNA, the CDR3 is TGTGCCAGCAGCAACCGGGACAGTGGGTCCCAGTACTTC.

In nucleotides, the CDR3 is TGTGCCAGCACCGATTGGACGGACAGGGGGGATCAGCCCCAGCATTTT. As protein: CASTDWTDRGDQPQHF. The chain joins TRBV28 to TRBJ1-5; 10 bases fit TRBD1. Per the germline V gene, CDR1 is MDHEN and CDR2 is SYDVKM. V lost 7 bases and J lost 5; bases outside the gene matches: 11. CDR3 length equals 16 residues.

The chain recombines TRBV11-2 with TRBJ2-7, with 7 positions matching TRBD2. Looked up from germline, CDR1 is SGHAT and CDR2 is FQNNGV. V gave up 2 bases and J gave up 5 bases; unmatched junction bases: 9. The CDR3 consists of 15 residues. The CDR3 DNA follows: TGTGCCAGCAGCTTAACTATCAGCGGGGTCCACGAGCAGTACTTC. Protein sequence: CASSLTISGVHEQYF.

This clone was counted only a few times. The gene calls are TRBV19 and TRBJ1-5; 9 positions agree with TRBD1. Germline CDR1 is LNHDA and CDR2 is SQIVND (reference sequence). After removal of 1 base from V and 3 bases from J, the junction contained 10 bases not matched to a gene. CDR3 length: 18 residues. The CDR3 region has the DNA TGTGCCAGTAGTATAGGAGGGGACAGGGAGTACGACAATCAGCCCCAGCATTTT. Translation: CASSIGGDREYDNQPQHF.

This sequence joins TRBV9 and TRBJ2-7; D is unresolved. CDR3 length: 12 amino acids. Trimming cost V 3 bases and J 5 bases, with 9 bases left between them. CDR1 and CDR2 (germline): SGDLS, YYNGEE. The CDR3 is CASSGVRDEQYF. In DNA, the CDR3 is TGTGCCAGCAGCGGGGTTCGGGACGAGCAGTACTTC.

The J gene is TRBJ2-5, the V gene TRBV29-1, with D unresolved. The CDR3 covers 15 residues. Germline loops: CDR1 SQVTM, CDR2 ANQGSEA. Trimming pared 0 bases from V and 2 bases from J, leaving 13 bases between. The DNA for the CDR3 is TGCAGCGTTGAAGAATTGGTGGCAGGTCAAGAGACCCAGTACTTC. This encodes CSVEELVAGQETQYF.

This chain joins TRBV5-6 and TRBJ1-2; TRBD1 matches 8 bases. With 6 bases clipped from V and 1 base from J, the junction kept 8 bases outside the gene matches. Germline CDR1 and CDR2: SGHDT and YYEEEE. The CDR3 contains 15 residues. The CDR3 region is CASNPGGDFNYGYTF. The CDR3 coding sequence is TGTGCCAGCAACCCAGGGGGCGACTTTAACTATGGCTACACCTTC.

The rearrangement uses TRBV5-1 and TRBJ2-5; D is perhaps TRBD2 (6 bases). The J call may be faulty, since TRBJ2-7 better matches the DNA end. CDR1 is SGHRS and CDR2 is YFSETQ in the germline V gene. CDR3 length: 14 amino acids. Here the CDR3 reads CASSFSGSSYEQYF. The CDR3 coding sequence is TGCGCCAGCAGCTTTTCCGGGAGCTCCTACGAGCAGTACTTC.

The CDR3 here is CASSLSNIPLDTQYF. CDR3 DNA: TGTGCCAGCAGTTTATCGAACATACCCTTGGATACGCAGTATTTT. V is TRBV28 and J is TRBJ2-3; D remains ambiguous. The V end was cut by 1 base, the J end by 6 bases, with 14 bases between. CDR1 MDHEN and CDR2 SYDVKM come from the germline V gene. The CDR3 contains 15 residues.